These T cell receptor beta chains were read from a single sample in a study of shared clonotypes between healthy human individuals. Assay used: immunoSEQ multiplex PCR; TCRdb lists only in-frame clones, some missing. Found here are around 2,000,000 clones, 85% to 95% of them singletons; the top ten hold 1% to 1.3%. What was sequenced was naive CD8+ T cells sorted from blood. Receptors originate from a man younger than 35 in good health. Each CDR3 is given with its conserved first and last residue. The order of the fields is V gene, J gene, clone size, CDR3 length, D gene, CDR3 protein, CDR3 DNA. The D gene is left open where the match is weak. Part of the rows lack a size; the others show once, few, many or a class for expanded clones.

TRBV28,TRBJ2-6,once,16,NA,CASSSRRAWGANVLTF,TGTGCCAGCAGTTCCCGCAGGGCCTGGGGGGCCAACGTCCTGACTTTC
TRBV6-5,TRBJ2-1,NA,15,TRBD2,CASSPLGTSYNEQFF,TGTGCCAGCAGTCCACTCGGGACTAGCTACAATGAGCAGTTCTTC
TRBV5-8,TRBJ2-1,NA,12,TRBD1,CASSLGTGEQFF,TGTGCCAGCAGCTTGGGGACAGGGGAGCAGTTCTTC
TRBV9,TRBJ1-1,NA,14,NA,CASSPKEGNTEAFF,TGTGCCAGCAGCCCAAAGGAGGGAAACACTGAAGCTTTCTTT
TRBV19,TRBJ2-7,NA,14,TRBD1,CASSPTGGKYEQYF,TGTGCCAGTAGTCCGACAGGGGGGAAGTACGAGCAGTACTTC
TRBV30,TRBJ2-1,NA,14,TRBD2,CACDSGTGYNEQFF,TGTGCCTGCGATAGCGGGACCGGCTACAATGAGCAGTTCTTC
TRBV19,TRBJ1-1,NA,15,TRBD1,CASRKRDRVNTEAFF,TGTGCCAGTCGAAAGAGAGACAGGGTGAACACTGAAGCTTTCTTT
TRBV7-9,TRBJ2-7,NA,18,TRBD1,CASSLAPGQGGYSYEQYF,TGTGCCAGCAGCTTAGCGCCGGGACAGGGGGGTTACTCCTACGAGCAGTACTTC
TRBV29-1,TRBJ2-1,NA,10,NA,CSVRVDEQFF,TGCAGCGTCCGGGTGGATGAGCAGTTCTTC
TRBV10-3,TRBJ2-7,NA,16,NA,CAISEGGSPLSYEQYF,TGTGCCATCAGTGAAGGGGGGTCACCCCTCTCCTACGAGCAGTACTTC
TRBV2,TRBJ2-5,NA,16,NA,CASRNQGSPTMETQYF,TGTGCCAGCCGAAACCAGGGGTCCCCTACCATGGAGACCCAGTACTTC
TRBV2,TRBJ2-7,NA,16,NA,CASSEAFKGGNYEQYF,TGTGCCAGCAGTGAAGCTTTCAAGGGGGGAAACTACGAGCAGTACTTC
TRBV2,TRBJ1-6,NA,12,NA,CASRAGNSPLHF,TGTGCCAGCAGGGCAGGGAATTCACCCCTCCACTTT
TRBV19,TRBJ2-3,NA,13,NA,CASSMYTADTQYF,TGTGCCAGTAGTATGTATACCGCAGATACGCAGTATTTT
TRBV27,TRBJ1-5,NA,17,NA,CASSRTGSGYKEQPQHF,TGTGCCAGCAGCCGGACCGGTTCGGGGTATAAGGAACAGCCCCAGCATTTT
TRBV28,TRBJ1-5,NA,14,NA,CASSPVGTAQPQHF,TGTGCCAGCAGTCCGGTGGGGACCGCCCAGCCCCAGCATTTT
TRBV7-9,TRBJ1-6,once,16,TRBD1,CASSLGDRGLYSPLHF,TGTGCCAGCAGCTTAGGGGACAGGGGGCTGTATTCACCCCTCCACTTT
TRBV5-1,TRBJ2-5,NA,13,NA,CASSPRKGETQYF,TGCGCCAGCAGCCCCCGGAAGGGGGAGACCCAGTACTTC
TRBV4-1,TRBJ2-7,few,16,NA,CASSPRRIGSRYEQYF,TGCGCCAGCAGTCCCCGCAGAATCGGGAGTAGATACGAGCAGTACTTC
TRBV7-2,TRBJ2-3,once,16,TRBD2,CASSLEGTSDTDTQYF,TGTGCCAGCAGCTTAGAGGGGACTAGCGACACAGATACGCAGTATTTT
TRBV7-2,TRBJ2-7,NA,13,NA,CASSLPYSYEQYF,TGTGCCAGCAGCTTACCGTACTCCTACGAGCAGTACTTC
TRBV19,TRBJ2-7,NA,13,NA,CASSSGGFYEQYF,TGTGCCAGTAGTAGCGGAGGGTTCTACGAGCAGTACTTC
TRBV5-6,TRBJ2-3,NA,12,NA,CASSLAADTQYF,TGTGCCAGCAGCTTGGCGGCAGATACGCAGTATTTT
TRBV2,TRBJ2-1,NA,12,NA,CASTDSYNEQFF,TGTGCCAGCACTGACTCCTACAATGAGCAGTTCTTC
TRBV7-9,TRBJ2-3,NA,10,NA,CASALDTQYF,TGTGCCAGCGCGCTCGATACGCAGTATTTT
TRBV29-1,TRBJ2-1,NA,15,TRBD1,CSAGGDRGGSNEQFF,TGCAGCGCTGGGGGGGACAGGGGCGGATCCAATGAGCAGTTCTTC
TRBV2,TRBJ2-3,NA,13,NA,CASSDRNTDTQYF,TGTGCCAGCAGTGACCGGAACACAGATACGCAGTATTTT
TRBV7-9,TRBJ2-7,NA,14,NA,CASSLVRSTHEQYF,TGTGCCAGCAGCTTAGTGCGAAGCACGCACGAGCAGTACTTC
TRBV5-4,TRBJ2-2,NA,13,NA,CASSLSGTGELFF,TGTGCCAGCAGCTTAAGCGGAACCGGGGAGCTGTTTTTT
TRBV7-9,TRBJ2-6,NA,18,TRBD1,CASSLGRDRSSGANVLTF,TGTGCCAGCAGCCTCGGCCGGGACAGGAGCTCTGGGGCCAACGTCCTGACTTTC
TRBV6-6,TRBJ1-1,NA,14,NA,CASSYFPSNTEAFF,TGTGCCAGCAGTTACTTCCCTTCGAACACTGAAGCTTTCTTT
TRBV13,TRBJ1-3,NA,17,TRBD1,CASSLDGTGRSGNTIYF,TGTGCCAGCAGCTTAGATGGGACAGGAAGGTCGGGAAACACCATATATTTT
TRBV28,TRBJ1-6,NA,13,NA,CASSLTTVSDLHF,TGTGCCAGCAGTTTAACGACAGTTAGCGACCTCCACTTT
TRBV27,TRBJ2-2,NA,16,TRBD1,CASRQQGALDTGELFF,TGTGCCAGCAGACAACAGGGGGCGTTGGACACCGGGGAGCTGTTTTTT
TRBV19,TRBJ2-3,NA,15,TRBD2,CASSIGLAAEGTQYF,TGTGCCAGTAGTATAGGACTAGCAGCAGAGGGTACGCAGTATTTT
TRBV19,TRBJ2-2,NA,16,NA,CASSILAQPSAGELFF,TGTGCCAGTAGTATACTGGCGCAGCCCTCAGCCGGGGAGCTGTTTTTT
TRBV5-8,TRBJ1-6,NA,15,NA,CASSTLTVYNSPLHF,TGTGCCAGCAGCACCTTGACAGTGTATAATTCACCCCTCCACTTT
TRBV19,TRBJ1-1,NA,13,NA,CASSILYHTEAFF,TGTGCCAGTAGTATTCTTTACCACACTGAAGCTTTCTTT
TRBV13,TRBJ1-1,NA,17,NA,CASSLGQGIPMNTEAFF,TGTGCCAGCAGCTTAGGGCAGGGTATACCCATGAACACTGAAGCTTTCTTT
TRBV27,TRBJ2-7,NA,14,TRBD1,CASSSGQTLDEQYF,TGTGCCAGCAGTTCGGGACAGACCTTAGACGAGCAGTACTTC
TRBV6-6,TRBJ1-4,NA,13,NA,CASSYNRDEKLFF,TGTGCCAGCAGTTATAACAGGGACGAAAAACTGTTTTTT
TRBV6-6,TRBJ1-1,NA,14,NA,CASSYETQNTEAFF,TGTGCCAGCAGTTACGAGACACAGAACACTGAAGCTTTCTTT
TRBV7-9,TRBJ2-1,NA,17,TRBD2,CASSLVGGTSGGNEQFF,TGTGCCAGCAGCTTAGTTGGTGGGACTAGCGGGGGGAATGAGCAGTTCTTC
TRBV2,TRBJ2-7,NA,10,NA,CASRGLEQYF,TGTGCCAGCAGAGGTCTCGAGCAGTACTTC
TRBV7-8,TRBJ2-5,NA,16,TRBD1,CASSLEGDSPQETQYF,TGTGCCAGCAGCTTAGAGGGGGACAGTCCACAAGAGACCCAGTACTTC
TRBV4-1,TRBJ1-6,NA,15,NA,CASSQGGALWSPLHF,TGCGCCAGCAGCCAAGGGGGGGCCCTTTGGTCACCCCTCCACTTT
TRBV28,TRBJ2-5,NA,14,NA,CASSSHRASETQYF,TGTGCCAGCAGTTCCCACCGGGCGTCAGAGACCCAGTACTTC
TRBV6-1,TRBJ1-2,NA,15,NA,CASTGFIGGYYGYTF,TGTGCCAGCACAGGATTCATAGGAGGATATTATGGCTACACCTTC
TRBV27,TRBJ1-2,NA,14,TRBD1,CASSSPGGWYGYTF,TGTGCCAGCAGTTCCCCAGGGGGCTGGTATGGCTACACCTTC
TRBV27,TRBJ1-1,NA,14,NA,CASRETRGGWMTFF,TGTGCCAGCAGAGAGACGAGGGGGGGTTGGATGACTTTCTTT
TRBV10-3,TRBJ2-3,once,15,NA,CAISGPDGSTDTQYF,TGTGCCATCAGTGGTCCGGACGGAAGCACAGATACGCAGTATTTT
TRBV27,TRBJ2-1,NA,15,NA,CASSITLGSYNEQFF,TGTGCCAGCAGTATAACTTTAGGCTCCTACAATGAGCAGTTCTTC
TRBV7-7,TRBJ2-1,NA,14,TRBD2,CASSLGLAGYEQFF,TGTGCTAGCAGCTTAGGGCTAGCGGGATATGAGCAGTTCTTC